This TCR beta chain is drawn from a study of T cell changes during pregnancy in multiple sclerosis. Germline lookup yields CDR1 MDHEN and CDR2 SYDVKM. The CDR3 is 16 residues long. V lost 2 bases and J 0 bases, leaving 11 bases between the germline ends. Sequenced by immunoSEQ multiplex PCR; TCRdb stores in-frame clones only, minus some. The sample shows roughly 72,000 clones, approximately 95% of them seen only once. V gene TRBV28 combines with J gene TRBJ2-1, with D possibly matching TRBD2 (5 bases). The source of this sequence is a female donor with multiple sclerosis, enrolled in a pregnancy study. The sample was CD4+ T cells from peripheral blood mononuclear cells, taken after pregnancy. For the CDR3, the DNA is TGTGCCAGCAGTTTAGGACGGACTGCCTCCTACAATGAGCAGTTCTTC. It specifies CASSLGRTASYNEQFF.